This T cell receptor beta chain was identified in a study of blood T cells in healthy people across ages. Primers used in a second PCR of about 7 to 11 cycles were a sample-barcoded 5' primer and a J-beta primer mix. With 12 random nucleotides, a template-switch adaptor tagged each individual cDNA molecule. TCRdb processed the 5' RACE reads anew with MiXCR; each CDR3 protein has one entry. The sample records around 1,500,000 distinct CDR3 sequences, roughly 28% being singletons. The CDR3 consists of 15 residues. Per the germline V gene, CDR1 is SEHNR and CDR2 is FQNEAQ (reference sequence). Between the trimmed V and J ends, which lost 1 base and 6 bases, there was a span of 15 bases. Study-level points and caveats: Age brought a roughly linear fall in TCR beta diversity measured per million T cells. The lack of PBMC sorting stopped any conclusive naive versus antigen-experienced comparison.

There are many counts of this clonotype. Its antigen is currently unknown. The V call is TRBV7-9, the J call TRBJ2-5; D assignment may be TRBD1 or TRBD2 (6 bases each). This receptor was taken from a woman aged 25 to 39 in good health. Sequenced input: blood. CDR3 sequence reads: CASSLEPGAGKTQYF. DNA for the CDR3: TGTGCCAGCAGCTTAGAGCCGGGGGCAGGGAAGACCCAGTACTTC.